This TCR beta chain originates from a study of cytomegalovirus exposure and HLA in healthy donors. Both 60 Vbeta primers and 13 Jbeta primers went into the PCR. The assay was immunoSEQ multiplex PCR, and TCRdb's table has in-frame clones only and misses some. Among roughly 160,000 clones listed, about four fifths were seen once. The study's findings and limits: HLA alleles were associated with 15,000 to 20,000 TCR beta sequences in a later analysis at 0.05 false discovery rate. TCR beta chains numbering about 160 were designated cytomegalovirus-associated. In a later analysis, CMV-associated beta chains were mostly HLA-associated, it appeared.

Comment on this clone: Its antigen is unidentified.

The CDR3 is 14 amino acids. The germline V gene encodes CDR1 SGHTA and CDR2 FQGTGA. V lost 5 bases and J 3 bases, leaving 11 bases between the germline ends. The rearrangement joins TRBV7-3 to TRBJ1-3, with a weak D call TRBD1 (6 bases). Material for sequencing was PBMCs. This TCR came from a male donor in good health and CMV-seronegative. The CDR3 DNA is TGTGCCAGCAGCCCGGGACACGGTGGAAACACCATATATTTT. It translates to CASSPGHGGNTIYF.